The present T cell receptor beta chain was sequenced within a study of shared clonotypes between healthy human individuals. Study-wide results and limits: Since donors were few, the genetic and exposure-history diversity represented was limited.

Concerning this clone: Its antigen is still unknown.

Only in-frame clones appear in the TCRdb table, and some are missing; sequencing was by immunoSEQ multiplex PCR. The table lists about 190,000 clones, approximately 60% of them singletons. Input material: memory CD4+ T cells sorted from blood. As for subset: CD45RA-negative fraction. The receptor was derived from a man aged 30 to 39 in good health.

Here the CDR3 reads CASSLVVAGEQFF. The CDR3 region has the DNA TGTGCCAGCAGCTTAGTGGTAGCCGGTGAGCAGTTCTTC. The chain links TRBV7-8 to TRBJ2-1, with D unclear. V gave up 1 base and J gave up 9 bases, with 10 bases separating them. The CDR3 is 13 amino acids. The germline CDR1 and CDR2 sequences are SGHVS and FQNEAQ.